This T cell receptor (beta chain) was recorded in a study of blood T cells in healthy people across ages. A J-beta primer mix and a sample-barcoded 5' primer were used in a second PCR of roughly 6 to 11 cycles. TCRdb ran MiXCR on the 5' RACE reads and lists one entry per CDR3 protein. The top ten clones hold approximately 19% of a sample with more than 1 million distinct CDR3 sequences, less than 50% of them seen once. A minimum of 6 million PBMCs was isolated per sample. Extraction yielded at least 6 micrograms of total RNA per sample. Trimming removed 3 bases from V and 6 bases from J, with 13 bases in between. The CDR3 has 14 amino acids. CDR1 and CDR2 from the germline V gene are SGHVS and FNYEAQ.

The sequenced material came from blood. This TCR derives from an older woman in good health. The chain recombines TRBV7-6 with TRBJ2-3; D is tentatively TRBD1 or TRBD2 (6 bases each). The DNA of the CDR3 is TGTGCCAGCAGCTTGCGGATAGGGGGGGATACGCAGTATTTT. It translates to CASSLRIGGDTQYF.